A selection of T cell receptor beta chains follows, all from one sample in a study of blood T cell repertoires in COVID-19. Generated by immunoSEQ multiplex PCR, the TCRdb table keeps only in-frame clones and is missing some. Of 150,000 to 200,000 clones listed, less than 90% were seen once; the top ten hold roughly 24%. Material for sequencing was peripheral blood. These receptor sequences come from a man aged 55 to 70 with acute or convalescent COVID-19. Both conserved end residues are part of each CDR3. Each record gives: CDR3 DNA, CDR3 protein, J gene, clone size, V gene, D gene. The D gene is left open where the match is weak. Size is omitted from some rows. Given values are once, few, many or a class for expanded clones.

CDR3nt: TGTGCCAGCAGCGTACGCGACTGGGCGGGAGACTACGAGCAGTACTTC
CDR3aa: CASSVRDWAGDYEQYF
j_gene: TRBJ2-7
abundance: -
v_gene: TRBV9
d_gene: TRBD2

CDR3nt: TGTGCCAGCTCACCATTTGGGACAGGGTCCTACGAGCAGTACTTC
CDR3aa: CASSPFGTGSYEQYF
j_gene: TRBJ2-7
abundance: -
v_gene: TRBV18
d_gene: TRBD1

CDR3nt: TGTGCCTGGGGAGCGGGAGCCCCCTACAATGAGCAGTTCTTC
CDR3aa: CAWGAGAPYNEQFF
j_gene: TRBJ2-1
abundance: once
v_gene: TRBV30
d_gene: TRBD2

CDR3nt: TGTGCCAGCAGGAGCCGGGGGTATAGCAATCAGCCCCAGCATTTT
CDR3aa: CASRSRGYSNQPQHF
j_gene: TRBJ1-5
abundance: -
v_gene: TRBV6-5
d_gene: -

CDR3nt: TGTGCCAGCAGCGCACAGGGAGCCGGGGAGCTGTTTTTT
CDR3aa: CASSAQGAGELFF
j_gene: TRBJ2-2
abundance: -
v_gene: TRBV9
d_gene: -

CDR3nt: TGTGCCAGTAGACCCGACAGGACTGGCTACACCTTC
CDR3aa: CASRPDRTGYTF
j_gene: TRBJ1-2
abundance: -
v_gene: TRBV19
d_gene: -

CDR3nt: TGTGCCAGCAGTTCCGGCACAGATACGCAGTATTTT
CDR3aa: CASSSGTDTQYF
j_gene: TRBJ2-3
abundance: -
v_gene: TRBV6-5
d_gene: -

CDR3nt: TGTGCCAGCAGTATATCGATTACGGGGAGGACTGAAGCTTTCTTT
CDR3aa: CASSISITGRTEAFF
j_gene: TRBJ1-1
abundance: -
v_gene: TRBV27
d_gene: -

CDR3nt: TGTGCCAGCACCCGACAGGGGGCCGGTGGCACTGAAGCTTTCTTT
CDR3aa: CASTRQGAGGTEAFF
j_gene: TRBJ1-1
abundance: -
v_gene: TRBV2
d_gene: TRBD1

CDR3nt: TGCGCCAGCAGCGAGGACAGTTATTCACCCCTCCACTTT
CDR3aa: CASSEDSYSPLHF
j_gene: TRBJ1-6
abundance: -
v_gene: TRBV5-1
d_gene: -

CDR3nt: TGTGCCAGTAGTACTAGGGGAGGGGAGCTGTTTTTT
CDR3aa: CASSTRGGELFF
j_gene: TRBJ2-2
abundance: few
v_gene: TRBV19
d_gene: -

CDR3nt: TGTGCCACCAGTGACCTGGACACTAATCAGCCCCAGCATTTT
CDR3aa: CATSDLDTNQPQHF
j_gene: TRBJ1-5
abundance: -
v_gene: TRBV24-1
d_gene: -

CDR3nt: TGTGCCAGCAGTCGAGCAGGGAATTATGGCTACACCTTC
CDR3aa: CASSRAGNYGYTF
j_gene: TRBJ1-2
abundance: -
v_gene: TRBV27
d_gene: -

CDR3nt: TGTGCCACCAGGCCTTGGAGTGATTCCGGGACCGGGGAGCTGTTTTTT
CDR3aa: CATRPWSDSGTGELFF
j_gene: TRBJ2-2
abundance: -
v_gene: TRBV24-1
d_gene: -

CDR3nt: TGTGCCTGGAGAAGGGGTACGGACACCATATATTTT
CDR3aa: CAWRRGTDTIYF
j_gene: TRBJ1-3
abundance: -
v_gene: TRBV30
d_gene: -

CDR3nt: TGCAGCGTGAGGATGGCGGGGGGGCGAGATACGCAGTATTTT
CDR3aa: CSVRMAGGRDTQYF
j_gene: TRBJ2-3
abundance: -
v_gene: TRBV29-1
d_gene: TRBD2

CDR3nt: TGTGCCAGCAGCTCCAACCCCCAGGGGGCGCGTAATTCACCCCTCCACTTT
CDR3aa: CASSSNPQGARNSPLHF
j_gene: TRBJ1-6
abundance: -
v_gene: TRBV7-2
d_gene: TRBD1

CDR3nt: TGTGCCAGCAGCTTAAACAGGGGGGCCTACGAGCAGTACTTC
CDR3aa: CASSLNRGAYEQYF
j_gene: TRBJ2-7
abundance: -
v_gene: TRBV7-2
d_gene: TRBD1

CDR3nt: TGCAGCGTAAATCGGGGAGGTGCTGAAGCTTTCTTT
CDR3aa: CSVNRGGAEAFF
j_gene: TRBJ1-1
abundance: -
v_gene: TRBV29-1
d_gene: -

CDR3nt: TGTGCCAGCAGCTTAGATGCGGGGGCGACCACTGAAGCTTTCTTT
CDR3aa: CASSLDAGATTEAFF
j_gene: TRBJ1-1
abundance: once
v_gene: TRBV7-6
d_gene: -

CDR3nt: TGTGCCAGCAGTTTATCGAAGGGGGCGACAAGAAACACTGAAGCTTTCTTT
CDR3aa: CASSLSKGATRNTEAFF
j_gene: TRBJ1-1
abundance: -
v_gene: TRBV27
d_gene: TRBD1

CDR3nt: TGTGCCAGCAGCCAACTATACGGACAGGGGCAAATGTTTTTTGAAAAACTGTTTTTT
CDR3aa: CASSQLYGQGQMFFEKLFF
j_gene: TRBJ1-4
abundance: -
v_gene: TRBV6-4
d_gene: TRBD1